A selection of T cell receptor beta chains follows, all from one sample in a study of cytomegalovirus exposure and HLA in healthy donors. The method was immunoSEQ multiplex PCR; TCRdb's version includes in-frame clones alone and lacks a portion of them. Seen here are under 200,000 clones, 65% to 75% observed once, and the top ten hold around 1.5%. The specimen was PBMCs. These receptor sequences come from a girl aged 5-17 years in good health and CMV-seronegative. Both conserved end residues are part of each CDR3.

TRBV6-5	TRBJ1-1	CASRNGRQPRSEAFF
TRBV27	TRBJ1-2	CASSLGGRGTGAHGYTF
TRBV10-3	TRBJ1-4	CATLRDNGEKLFF
TRBV2	TRBJ1-1	CASSLDLEAFF
TRBV7-8	TRBJ2-7	CASSLGDRGVHEQYF
TRBV5-4	TRBJ2-5	CASSLKKGQGLETQYF
TRBV4-1	TRBJ1-2	CATRGGAYPYGYTF
TRBV5-1	TRBJ1-1	CASSTQTANTEAFF
TRBV9	TRBJ1-5	CASSVWDRVNQPQHF
TRBV9	TRBJ2-1	CASSPDLNYNEQFF
TRBV10-1	TRBJ2-7	CASSAGGGPYEQYF
TRBV9	TRBJ2-3	CASSVVGQWDTQYF
TRBV6-6	TRBJ1-1	CASSYSIGAEAFF
TRBV7-9	TRBJ1-1	CASSLSEESEAFF
TRBV11-2	TRBJ2-6	CASRFRDKASGANVLTF
TRBV29-1	TRBJ2-3	CSASRVAVQYF
TRBV13	TRBJ1-6	CASSLRGRDNSPLHF
TRBV19	TRBJ1-1	CASSIGVRSTEAFF
TRBV9	TRBJ2-1	CASSPQVEHEQFF
TRBV7-2	TRBJ1-1	CASSSRRGGKNTEAFF
TRBV6-6	TRBJ2-7	CASSYSRAGEQYF
TRBV19	TRBJ1-3	CASSAGISGNTIYF
TRBV4-1	TRBJ2-1	CASSQFNDRGNEQFF
TRBV13	TRBJ2-1	CASSLATSSGRSSYNEQFF
TRBV29-1	TRBJ2-3	CSVESSGGPDTQYF
TRBV7-9	TRBJ1-1	CASSLVQGNTEAFF
TRBV5-1	TRBJ1-4	CASSLYGTGNEKLFF
TRBV11-2	TRBJ2-7	CASSLGDSNHYYEQYF
TRBV2	TRBJ2-2	CASMGSGTRVSGELFF
TRBV6-5	TRBJ1-2	CASRSNRDRNYGYTF
TRBV19	TRBJ1-1	CASSTRDRGMNTEAFF
TRBV9	TRBJ1-3	CASSAAGTGSSGNTIYF
TRBV4-1	TRBJ2-2	CASSHNEGGAGELFF
TRBV5-1	TRBJ2-7	CASSLGVETYEQYF
TRBV19	TRBJ2-3	CASRLAGGTDTQYF
TRBV6-5	TRBJ1-5	CASSSGTAAGNQPQHF
TRBV9	TRBJ2-3	CASSVRGVSTDTQYF
TRBV5-6	TRBJ2-1	CASSFGQGIPWGYNEQFF
TRBV19	TRBJ1-1	CASCAGGEVTEAFF
TRBV30	TRBJ2-3	CAWSKRRQGGDTQYF
TRBV18	TRBJ2-7	CASSPGQGSYEQYF
TRBV19	TRBJ1-2	CASSIKVSNYGYTF
TRBV6-1	TRBJ2-7	CASSEEWDRGYEQYF
TRBV10-3	TRBJ1-6	CAISESRGVNSPLHF
TRBV16	TRBJ1-6	CASSQFGEVDNSPLHF
TRBV7-9	TRBJ2-3	CASTPPEGADKQYF
TRBV6-6	TRBJ1-4	CASSYSRGWAEKLFF
TRBV18	TRBJ2-2	CASSPPSTGNTGELFF
TRBV4-2	TRBJ2-1	CASSYGGLGNEQFF
TRBV21-1	TRBJ2-7	CASSKCGWTGLKYEQYF
TRBV5-4	TRBJ2-1	CASSLRRGGNEQFF
TRBV5-1	TRBJ2-5	CASSLRGGQETQYF
TRBV12-5	TRBJ2-5	CASEIRTAGQGLRETQYF